This T cell receptor beta chain was profiled in a study of blood T cell repertoires in COVID-19. Study information: COVID-19 samples collected from the United States, Italy and Spain covered acute and convalescent phases. T cells, B-cell-depleted T cells, or PBMCs supplied cDNA or gDNA.

The germline CDR1 and CDR2 sequences are SGHNT and YENEEA. The CDR3 spans 16 residues. The ends lost 5 bases at V and 2 bases at J; junction bases unmatched: 8. This clone was seen a single time. The authors' processing: Using reference gene primer amplification, nucleated cell counts were estimated. The method was immunoSEQ multiplex PCR; TCRdb's version includes in-frame clones alone and lacks a portion of them. V and J calls and clone size are those listed in that table; D and trimming were worked out from the DNA. The data contain nearly 40,000 clones, about 86% of them singletons. This clonotype was sampled from a middle-aged man in a cohort sampled during active COVID-19. The V call is TRBV11-3, the J call TRBJ2-5; 10 bases are a match to TRBD2. The sequencing sample was made of peripheral blood. The CDR3 reads CASSRLAGEVQETQYF. CDR3 nucleotide sequence: TGTGCCAGCAGCCGGCTAGCGGGAGAAGTACAAGAGACCCAGTACTTC.